This T cell receptor (beta chain) was captured in a study of shared clonotypes between healthy human individuals. Study-wide results and caveats: Represented diversity (both genetic and exposure-history) was limited by the small number of donors. Among donors, clonotype sharing was expected to be affected by sequencing depth.

The authors' processing: Junction-only immunoSEQ data arrived without quality scores, meaning filtering differed. TCRdb keeps only in-frame clones here, not all; method: immunoSEQ multiplex PCR. V, J and clone size reflect that table, while D and trimming were determined from the DNA. The sample records 1,400,000 or so clones, just under 99% being singletons. This CDR3 comprises 12 residues. The V and J ends lost 0 bases and 7 bases respectively, with 6 bases between them. Looked up from germline, CDR1 is SGHRS and CDR2 is YFSETQ. Regarding this clone: The antigen is unknown. Additional DNA sequences in this sample encode the identical CDR3.

The genes are TRBV5-1 and TRBJ2-3, with unresolved D. The sequencing sample was made of naive CD4+ T cells sorted from blood. Subset reported: CD45RA+ positively selected. This TCR came from a man aged 25-45 years in good health. The CDR3 reads CASSLGMYTQYF. CDR3 bases: TGCGCCAGCAGCTTGGGAATGTATACGCAGTATTTT.